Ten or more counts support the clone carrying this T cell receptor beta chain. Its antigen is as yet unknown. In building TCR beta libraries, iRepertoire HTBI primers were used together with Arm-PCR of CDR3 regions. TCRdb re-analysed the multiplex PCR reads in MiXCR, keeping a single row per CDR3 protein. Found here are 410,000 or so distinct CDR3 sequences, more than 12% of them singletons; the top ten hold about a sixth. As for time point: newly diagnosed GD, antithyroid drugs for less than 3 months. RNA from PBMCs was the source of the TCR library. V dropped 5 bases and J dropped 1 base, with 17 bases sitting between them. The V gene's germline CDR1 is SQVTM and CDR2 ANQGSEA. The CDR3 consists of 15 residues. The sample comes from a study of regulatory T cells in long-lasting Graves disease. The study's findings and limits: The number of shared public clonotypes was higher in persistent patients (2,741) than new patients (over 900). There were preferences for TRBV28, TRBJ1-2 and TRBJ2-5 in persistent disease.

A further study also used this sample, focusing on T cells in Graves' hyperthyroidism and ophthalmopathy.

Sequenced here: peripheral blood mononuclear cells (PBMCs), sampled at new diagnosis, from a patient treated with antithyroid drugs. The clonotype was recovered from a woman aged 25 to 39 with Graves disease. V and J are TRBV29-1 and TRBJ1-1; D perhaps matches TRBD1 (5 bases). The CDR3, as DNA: TGCAGCGTTACTAACAGTGGGAGGGGGAACACTGAAGCTTTCTTT. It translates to CSVTNSGRGNTEAFF. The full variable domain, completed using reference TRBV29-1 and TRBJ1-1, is SAVISQKPSRDICQRGTSLTIQCQVDSQVTMMFWYRQQPGQSLTLIATANQGSEATYESGFVIDKFPISRPNLTFSTLTVSNMSPEDSSIYLCSVTNSGRGNTEAFFGQGTRLTVV.